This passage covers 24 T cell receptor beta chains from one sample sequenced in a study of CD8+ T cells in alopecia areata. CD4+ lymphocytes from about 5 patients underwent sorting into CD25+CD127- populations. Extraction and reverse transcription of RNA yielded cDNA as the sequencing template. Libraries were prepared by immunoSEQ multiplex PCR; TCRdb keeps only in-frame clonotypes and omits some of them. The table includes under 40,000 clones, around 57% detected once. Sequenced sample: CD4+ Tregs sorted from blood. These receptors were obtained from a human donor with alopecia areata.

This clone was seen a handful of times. The CDR3 sequence: CASSLSASGVTYEQYF. The CDR3 bases are TGTGCCAGCAGTTTATCCGCTAGCGGAGTGACCTACGAGCAGTACTTC. The chain couples TRBV28 to TRBJ2-7, with TRBD2 matching over 7 bases. The CDR3 is 16 amino acids. Trimming at V came to 1 base and at J to 2 bases, leaving 8 bases not matched to a gene. Per germline, CDR1 MDHEN and CDR2 SYDVKM.

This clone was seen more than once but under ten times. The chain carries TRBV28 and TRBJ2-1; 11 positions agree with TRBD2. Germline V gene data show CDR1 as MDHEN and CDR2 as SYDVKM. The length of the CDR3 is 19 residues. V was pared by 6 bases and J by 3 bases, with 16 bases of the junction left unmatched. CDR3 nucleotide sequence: TGTGCCAGCAGCCTGGCAGGGGGCCTGACTAGCGGGATCTACAATGAGCAGTTCTTC. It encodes CASSLAGGLTSGIYNEQFF.

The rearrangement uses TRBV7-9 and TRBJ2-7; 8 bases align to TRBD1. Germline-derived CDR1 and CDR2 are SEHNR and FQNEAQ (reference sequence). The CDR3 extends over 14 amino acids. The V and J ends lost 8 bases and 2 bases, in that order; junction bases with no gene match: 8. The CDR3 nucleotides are TGTGCCAGCCAAGCCGGGACAGGTACCTACGAGCAGTACTTC. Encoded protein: CASQAGTGTYEQYF.

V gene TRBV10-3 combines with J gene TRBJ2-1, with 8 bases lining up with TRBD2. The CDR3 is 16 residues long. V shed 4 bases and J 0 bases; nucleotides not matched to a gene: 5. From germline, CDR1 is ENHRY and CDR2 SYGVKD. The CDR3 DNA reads TGTGCCATCAGTGGGCTCAGCGGGGGCTCCTACAATGAGCAGTTCTTC. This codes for CAISGLSGGSYNEQFF.

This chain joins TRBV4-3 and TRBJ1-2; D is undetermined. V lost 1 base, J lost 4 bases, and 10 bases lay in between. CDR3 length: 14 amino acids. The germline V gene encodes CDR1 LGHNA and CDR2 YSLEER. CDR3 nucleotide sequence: TGCGCCAGCAGCCAAGCTCTAAGAGGCTATGGCTACACCTTC. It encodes CASSQALRGYGYTF.

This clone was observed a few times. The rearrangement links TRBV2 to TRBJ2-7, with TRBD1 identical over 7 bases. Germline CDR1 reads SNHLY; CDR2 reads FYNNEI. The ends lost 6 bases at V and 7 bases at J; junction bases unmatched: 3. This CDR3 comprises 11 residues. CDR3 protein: CASREDREQYF. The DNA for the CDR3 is TGTGCCAGCAGGGAGGACAGGGAGCAGTACTTC.

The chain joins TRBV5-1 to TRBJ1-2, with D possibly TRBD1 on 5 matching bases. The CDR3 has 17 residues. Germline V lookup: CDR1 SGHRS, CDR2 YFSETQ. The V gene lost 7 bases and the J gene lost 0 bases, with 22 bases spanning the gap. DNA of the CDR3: TGCGCCAGCTCCACTGGGGGGGGATACCTGTCTAACTATGGCTACACCTTC. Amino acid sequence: CASSTGGGYLSNYGYTF.

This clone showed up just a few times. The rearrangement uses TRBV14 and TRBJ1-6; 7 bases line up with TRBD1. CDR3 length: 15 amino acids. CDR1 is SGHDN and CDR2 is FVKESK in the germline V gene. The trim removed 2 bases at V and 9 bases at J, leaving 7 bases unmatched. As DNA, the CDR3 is TGTGCCAGCAGCCAATCGACAGGGCGAGGTTCACCCCTCCACTTT. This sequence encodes CASSQSTGRGSPLHF. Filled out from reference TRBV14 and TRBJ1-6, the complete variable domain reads EAGVTQFPSHSVIEKGQTVTLRCDPISGHDNLYWYRRVMGKEIKFLLHFVKESKQDESGMPNNRFLAERTGGTYSTLKVQPAELEDSGVYFCASSQSTGRGSPLHFGNGTRLTVT.

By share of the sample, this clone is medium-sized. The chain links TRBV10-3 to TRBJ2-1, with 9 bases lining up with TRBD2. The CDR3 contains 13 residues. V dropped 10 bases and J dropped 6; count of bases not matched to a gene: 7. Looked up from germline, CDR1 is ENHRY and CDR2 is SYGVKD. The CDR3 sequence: CANSGRLGNEQFF. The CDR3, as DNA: TGTGCCAATAGCGGGAGATTGGGCAATGAGCAGTTCTTC.

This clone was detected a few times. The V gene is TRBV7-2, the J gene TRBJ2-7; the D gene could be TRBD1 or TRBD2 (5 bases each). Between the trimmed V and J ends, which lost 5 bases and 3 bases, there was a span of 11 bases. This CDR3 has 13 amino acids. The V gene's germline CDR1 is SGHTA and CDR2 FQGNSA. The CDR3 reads CASSDRDVYEQYF. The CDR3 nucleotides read TGTGCCAGCAGCGACCGGGACGTCTACGAGCAGTACTTC.

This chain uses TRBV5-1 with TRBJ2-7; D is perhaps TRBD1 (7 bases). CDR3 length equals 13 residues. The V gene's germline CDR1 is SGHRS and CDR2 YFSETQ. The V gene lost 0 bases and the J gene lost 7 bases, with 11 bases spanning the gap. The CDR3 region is CASSLARGEEQYF. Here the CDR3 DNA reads TGCGCCAGCAGCTTGGCCAGGGGGGAGGAGCAGTACTTC.

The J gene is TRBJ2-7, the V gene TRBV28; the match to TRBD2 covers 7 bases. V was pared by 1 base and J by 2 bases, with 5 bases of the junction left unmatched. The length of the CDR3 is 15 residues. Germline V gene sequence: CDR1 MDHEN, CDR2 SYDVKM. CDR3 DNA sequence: TGTGCCAGCAGTTTATTGGCTAGCGGAACCTACGAGCAGTACTTC. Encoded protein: CASSLLASGTYEQYF.

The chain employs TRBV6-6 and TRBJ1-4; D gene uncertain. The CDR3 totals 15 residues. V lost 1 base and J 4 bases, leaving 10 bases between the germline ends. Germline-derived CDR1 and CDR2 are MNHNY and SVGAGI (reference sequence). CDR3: CASSYLAGSNEKLFF. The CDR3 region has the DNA TGTGCCAGCAGTTACTTAGCGGGAAGTAATGAAAAACTGTTTTTT.

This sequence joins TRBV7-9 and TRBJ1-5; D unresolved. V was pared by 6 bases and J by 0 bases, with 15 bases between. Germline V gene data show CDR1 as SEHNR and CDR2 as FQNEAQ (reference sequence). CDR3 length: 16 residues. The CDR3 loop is CASRPLEGNSNQPQHF. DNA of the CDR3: TGTGCCAGCAGACCCCTGGAGGGAAATAGCAATCAGCCCCAGCATTTT.

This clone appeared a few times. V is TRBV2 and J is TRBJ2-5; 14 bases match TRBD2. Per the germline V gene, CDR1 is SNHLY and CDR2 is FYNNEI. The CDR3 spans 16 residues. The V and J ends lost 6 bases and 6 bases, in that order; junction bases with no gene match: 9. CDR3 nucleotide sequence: TGTGCCAGCAGAGGACTAGCGGGGGGAACCCTCAAGACCCAGTACTTC. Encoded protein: CASRGLAGGTLKTQYF.

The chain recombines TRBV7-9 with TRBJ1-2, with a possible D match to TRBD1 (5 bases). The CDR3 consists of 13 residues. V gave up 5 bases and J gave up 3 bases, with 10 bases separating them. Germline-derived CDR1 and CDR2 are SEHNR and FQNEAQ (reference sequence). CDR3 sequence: CASSVTVDYGYTF. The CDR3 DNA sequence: TGTGCCAGCAGCGTGACAGTGGACTATGGCTACACCTTC.

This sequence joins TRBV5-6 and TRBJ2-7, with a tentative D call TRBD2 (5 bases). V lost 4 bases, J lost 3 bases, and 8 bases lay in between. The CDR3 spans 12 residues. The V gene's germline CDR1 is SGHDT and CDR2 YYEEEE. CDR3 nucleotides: TGTGCCAGCAGCCGCGGGTTCTACGAGCAGTACTTC. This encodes CASSRGFYEQYF.

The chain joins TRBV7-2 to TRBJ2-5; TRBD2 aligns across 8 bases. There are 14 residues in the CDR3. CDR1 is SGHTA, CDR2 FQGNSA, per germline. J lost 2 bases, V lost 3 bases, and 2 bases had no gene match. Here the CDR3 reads CASSLGGGQETQYF. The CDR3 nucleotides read TGTGCCAGCAGCTTGGGCGGGGGGCAAGAGACCCAGTACTTC.

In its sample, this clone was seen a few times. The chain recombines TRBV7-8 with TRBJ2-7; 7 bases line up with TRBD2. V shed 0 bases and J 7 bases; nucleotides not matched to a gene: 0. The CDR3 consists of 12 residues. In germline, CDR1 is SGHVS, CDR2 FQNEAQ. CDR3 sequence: CASSLAGGEQYF. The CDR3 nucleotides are TGTGCCAGCAGCTTAGCCGGGGGGGAGCAGTACTTC.

The CDR3 coding sequence is TGTGCCAGCAGCTTAGCGCGTGTCGGGGGAGGGACTGAAGCTTTCTTT. It yields the protein CASSLARVGGGTEAFF. This chain links TRBV7-2 with TRBJ1-1; a possible D gene is TRBD1 (5 bases). Germline CDR1 and CDR2: SGHTA and FQGNSA. This CDR3 is built from 16 residues. The V and J ends lost 0 bases and 5 bases respectively, with 16 bases between them.

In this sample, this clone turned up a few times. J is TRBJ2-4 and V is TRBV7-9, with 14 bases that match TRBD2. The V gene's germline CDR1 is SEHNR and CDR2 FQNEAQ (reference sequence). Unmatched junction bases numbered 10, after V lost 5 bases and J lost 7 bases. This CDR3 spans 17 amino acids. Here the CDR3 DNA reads TGTGCCAGCAGCCGAGGGACTAGCGGGAGAGTCGGGAACATTCAGTACTTC. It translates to CASSRGTSGRVGNIQYF.

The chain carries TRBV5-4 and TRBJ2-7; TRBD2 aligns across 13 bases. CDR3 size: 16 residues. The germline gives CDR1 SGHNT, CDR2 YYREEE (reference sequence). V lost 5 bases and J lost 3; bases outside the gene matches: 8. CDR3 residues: CASRPGTSGAFYEQYF. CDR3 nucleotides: TGTGCCAGCAGACCTGGGACTAGCGGGGCCTTCTACGAGCAGTACTTC.

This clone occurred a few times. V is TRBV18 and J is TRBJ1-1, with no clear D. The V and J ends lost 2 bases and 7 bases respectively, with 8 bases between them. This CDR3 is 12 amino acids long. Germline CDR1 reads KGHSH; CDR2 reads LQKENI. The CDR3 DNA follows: TGTGCCAGCTCACCAGGGTTTAGTGAAGCTTTCTTT. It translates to CASSPGFSEAFF. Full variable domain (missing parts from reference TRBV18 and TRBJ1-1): NAGVMQNPRHLVRRRGQEARLRCSPMKGHSHVYWYRQLPEEGLKFMVYLQKENIIDESGMPKERFSAEFPKEGPSILRIQQVVRGDSAAYFCASSPGFSEAFFGQGTRLTVV.

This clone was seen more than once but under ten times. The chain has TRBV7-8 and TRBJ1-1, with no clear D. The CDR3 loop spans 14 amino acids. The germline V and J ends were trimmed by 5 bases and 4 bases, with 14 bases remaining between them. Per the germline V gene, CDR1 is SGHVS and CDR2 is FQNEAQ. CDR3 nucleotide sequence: TGTGCCAGCAGCCCGGGCCGCCAGACCACTGAAGCTTTCTTT. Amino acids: CASSPGRQTTEAFF. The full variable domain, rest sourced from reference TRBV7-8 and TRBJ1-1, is GAGVSQSPRYKVAKRGQDVALRCDPISGHVSLFWYQQALGQGPEFLTYFQNEAQLDKSGLPSDRFFAERPEGSVSTLKIQRTQQEDSAVYLCASSPGRQTTEAFFGQGTRLTVV.